This entry is about one T cell receptor (beta chain). V lost 2 bases to trimming and J lost 3 bases, with 7 bases between them. CDR3 length equals 13 residues. The data derive from a study of blood T cell repertoires in COVID-19. Study information: Specimens from acute and convalescent COVID-19 originated in the United States, Italy and Spain.

The data were produced by immunoSEQ multiplex PCR, yet TCRdb's version contains in-frame clones alone and is incomplete. Among about 170,000 clones, roughly 83% were seen once, and the ten largest hold under 3%. The specimen was peripheral blood. This TCR came from a woman aged 55-70 years with acute or convalescent COVID-19. The chain uses TRBV12-3 or TRBV12-4 and TRBJ1-2; no clear D. The DNA for the CDR3 is TGTGCCAGCAGTTTACAGTCCGACTATGGCTACACCTTC. It translates to CASSLQSDYGYTF.